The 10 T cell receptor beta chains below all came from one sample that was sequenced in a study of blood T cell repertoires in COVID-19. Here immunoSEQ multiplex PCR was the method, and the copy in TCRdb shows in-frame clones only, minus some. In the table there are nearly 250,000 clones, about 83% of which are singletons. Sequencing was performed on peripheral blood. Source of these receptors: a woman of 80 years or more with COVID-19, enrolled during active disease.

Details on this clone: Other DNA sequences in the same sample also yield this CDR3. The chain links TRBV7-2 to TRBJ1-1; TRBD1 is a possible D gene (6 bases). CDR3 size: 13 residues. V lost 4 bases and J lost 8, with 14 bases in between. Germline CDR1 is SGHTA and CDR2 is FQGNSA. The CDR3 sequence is CASSSQPGTEAFF. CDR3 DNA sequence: TGTGCCAGCAGCTCTCAACCCGGGACAGAAGCTTTCTTT.

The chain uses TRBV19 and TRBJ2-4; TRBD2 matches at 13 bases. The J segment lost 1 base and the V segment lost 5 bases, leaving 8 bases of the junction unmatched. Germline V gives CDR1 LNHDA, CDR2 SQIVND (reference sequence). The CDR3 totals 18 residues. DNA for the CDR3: TGTGCCAGTAGTTCACTAGCGGGGGGGCCGTTGGCCAAAAACATTCAGTACTTC. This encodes CASSSLAGGPLAKNIQYF. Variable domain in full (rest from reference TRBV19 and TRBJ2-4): DGGITQSPKYLFRKEGQNVTLSCEQNLNHDAMYWYRQDPGQGLRLIYYSQIVNDFQKGDIAEGYSVSREKKESFPLTVTSAQKNPTAFYLCASSSLAGGPLAKNIQYFGAGTRLSVL.

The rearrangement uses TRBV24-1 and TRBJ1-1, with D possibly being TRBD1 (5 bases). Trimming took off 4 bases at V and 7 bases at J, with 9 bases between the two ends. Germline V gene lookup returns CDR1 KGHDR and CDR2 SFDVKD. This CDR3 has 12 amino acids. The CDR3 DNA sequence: TGTGCCACCAGTGACTACAGGAGTGAAGCTTTCTTT. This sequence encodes CATSDYRSEAFF.

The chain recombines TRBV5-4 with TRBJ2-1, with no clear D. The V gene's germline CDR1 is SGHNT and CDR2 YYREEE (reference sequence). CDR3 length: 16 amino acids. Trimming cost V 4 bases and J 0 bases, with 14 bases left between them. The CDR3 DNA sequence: TGTGCCAGCAGCATTAATACTGGTAGCTCCTACAATGAGCAGTTCTTC. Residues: CASSINTGSSYNEQFF.

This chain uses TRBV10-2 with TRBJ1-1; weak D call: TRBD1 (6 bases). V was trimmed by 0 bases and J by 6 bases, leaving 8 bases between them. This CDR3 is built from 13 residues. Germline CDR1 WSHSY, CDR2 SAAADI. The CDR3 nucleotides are TGCGCCAGCAGTGAGTCGACAGGTGCTGAAGCTTTCTTT. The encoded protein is CASSESTGAEAFF.

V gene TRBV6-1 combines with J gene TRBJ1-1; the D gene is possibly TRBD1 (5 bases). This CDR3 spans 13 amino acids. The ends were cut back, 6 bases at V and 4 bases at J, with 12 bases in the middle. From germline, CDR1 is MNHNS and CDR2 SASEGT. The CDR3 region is CASSQVGGTEAFF. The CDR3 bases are TGTGCCAGCAGCCAGGTGGGGGGCACTGAAGCTTTCTTT.

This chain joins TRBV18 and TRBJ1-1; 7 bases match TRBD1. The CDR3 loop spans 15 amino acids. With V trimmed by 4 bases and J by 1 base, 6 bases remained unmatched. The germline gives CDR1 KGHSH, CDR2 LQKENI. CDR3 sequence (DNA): TGTGCCAGCTCACAACTAGGGGGCGCGAACACTGAAGCTTTCTTT. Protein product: CASSQLGGANTEAFF.

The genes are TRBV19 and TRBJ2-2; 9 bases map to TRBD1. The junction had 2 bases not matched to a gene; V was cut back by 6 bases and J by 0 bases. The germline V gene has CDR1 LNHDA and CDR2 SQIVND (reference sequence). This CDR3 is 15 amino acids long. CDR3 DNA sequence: TGTGCCAGTAGCACAGGGGGCACGAACACCGGGGAGCTGTTTTTT. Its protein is CASSTGGTNTGELFF.

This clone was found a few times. This chain's CDR3 is CASSPSPTDTQYF. In DNA, the CDR3 is TGTGCCAGCAGCCCGAGTCCCACAGATACGCAGTATTTT. The chain recombines TRBV7-2 with TRBJ2-3; D not certain. This CDR3 is built from 13 residues. V lost 5 bases and J lost 2, with 8 bases in between. The germline CDR1 and CDR2 sequences are SGHTA and FQGNSA.

The CDR3 reads CASSLTVNTEAFF. CDR3 sequence (DNA): TGCGCCAGCAGCTTGACAGTAAACACTGAAGCTTTCTTT. The chain carries TRBV5-1 and TRBJ1-1; no clear D. Germline CDR1 reads SGHRS; CDR2 reads YFSETQ. V lost 1 base and J lost 2, with 6 bases in between. CDR3 length: 13 residues. The full variable domain, in which reference TRBV5-1 and TRBJ1-1 provide the parts outside the CDR3, is KAGVTQTPRYLIKTRGQQVTLSCSPISGHRSVSWYQQTPGQGLQFLFEYFSETQRNKGNFPGRFSGRQFSNSRSEMNVSTLELGDSALYLCASSLTVNTEAFFGQGTRLTVV.